The 18 T cell receptor beta chains listed next were all sequenced from one sample in a study of blood T cell repertoires in COVID-19 (dated by TCRdb to 2020 to 2022). The library relied on the immunoSEQ multiplex PCR assay. As stored in TCRdb, this immuneACCESS dataset retains in-frame rearrangements with V and J assigned. A fraction of the clones does not appear; measured against another copy, unresolved V genes explain less than half of the discrepancy, and the remainder lacks a known reason. This sample is represented by about 200,000 clones; roughly nine tenths of them were singletons. 0.75% to 0.95% of the sample is held by the ten biggest clonotypes. The sample taken for sequencing was peripheral blood. These receptor sequences come from a woman aged 70 to 79 with acute or convalescent COVID-19.

The gene calls are TRBV10-3 and TRBJ2-5, with 7 positions matching TRBD2. The ends lost 4 bases at V and 1 base at J; junction bases unmatched: 3. Germline assignment: CDR1 ENHRY and CDR2 SYGVKD. The CDR3 extends over 14 amino acids. This CDR3 is CAISGGGFQETQYF. The DNA for the CDR3 is TGTGCCATCAGTGGGGGAGGGTTCCAAGAGACCCAGTACTTC.

The chain is built from TRBV7-2 and TRBJ1-5; the D is unclear. There are 12 residues in the CDR3. The V gene's germline CDR1 is SGHTA and CDR2 FQGNSA. V dropped 6 bases and J dropped 7 bases, with 10 bases sitting between them. CDR3 loop: CASSGLTQPQHF. In nucleotides, the CDR3 is TGTGCCAGCAGTGGACTTACGCAGCCCCAGCATTTT.

This clone was detected only once. This rearrangement joins TRBV6-5 to TRBJ2-7; 9 bases agree with TRBD2. V dropped 5 bases and J dropped 5; count of bases not matched to a gene: 7. Germline CDR1 is MNHEY and CDR2 is SVGAGI. This CDR3 is built from 14 residues. CDR3: CASSPLAGTNEQYF. For the CDR3, the DNA is TGTGCCAGCAGTCCGCTAGCGGGGACGAACGAGCAGTACTTC.

The chain uses TRBV28 and TRBJ1-6; 7 bases fit TRBD1. From germline, CDR1 is MDHEN and CDR2 SYDVKM. The junction had 8 bases not matched to a gene; V was cut back by 2 bases and J by 10 bases. The CDR3 loop spans 15 amino acids. The CDR3 DNA reads as TGTGCCAGCAGTTTACCCTATACAGGGGAATCACCCCTCCACTTT. It codes for CASSLPYTGESPLHF.

The DNA of the CDR3 is TGTGCCAGCAGCTTAGCTCCAGGGTCCACCTACGAGCAGTACTTC. It is translated as CASSLAPGSTYEQYF. The chain employs TRBV11-2 and TRBJ2-7; possibly TRBD1 for D (5 bases). CDR3 length: 15 amino acids. Trimming shortened V by 1 base and J by 2 bases, and 12 bases separated the two germline ends. In germline, CDR1 is SGHAT, CDR2 FQNNGV.

The chain links TRBV10-3 to TRBJ1-1; 8 nucleotides align to TRBD1. The CDR3 is 13 residues long. Germline V gene data show CDR1 as ENHRY and CDR2 as SYGVKD. The V and J ends lost 10 bases and 0 bases, in that order; junction bases with no gene match: 4. CDR3 bases: TGTGCCAGCGGACAGGGAATGAACACTGAAGCTTTCTTT. Its translation: CASGQGMNTEAFF.

This sequence joins TRBV3-1 (or the pseudogene TRBV3-2) and TRBJ1-2, with D possibly matching TRBD1 (6 bases). V dropped 3 bases and J dropped 2 bases, with 22 bases sitting between them. CDR1 and CDR2 (germline): LGHDT, YNNKEL (reference sequence). The CDR3 is 18 residues long. The CDR3 DNA reads as TGTGCCAGCAGCCACCTCATGCCAGGGACAACATTCAACTATGGCTACACCTTC. Translating gives CASSHLMPGTTFNYGYTF.

CDR3 protein: CASSPGQGGSYEQYF. CDR3 nucleotide sequence: TGTGCCAGCAGCCCCGGACAGGGTGGTTCCTACGAGCAGTACTTC. This rearrangement joins TRBV3-1 (or the pseudogene TRBV3-2) to TRBJ2-7; 8 bases are a match to TRBD1. V lost 4 bases, J lost 1 base, and 6 bases stayed unmatched. CDR1 LGHDT and CDR2 YNNKEL come from the germline V gene (reference sequence). This CDR3 has 15 residues.

This chain connects TRBV25-1 to TRBJ1-3; 8 nucleotides align to TRBD1. The CDR3 has 15 amino acids. The V gene end was trimmed by 4 bases and the J gene end by 2 bases; junction bases not matched to a gene: 4. Germline V gene data show CDR1 as MGHDK and CDR2 as SYGVNS. The CDR3: CASSGTGSAGNTIYF. In DNA, the CDR3 is TGTGCCAGCAGTGGGACAGGGTCGGCTGGAAACACCATATATTTT.

The CDR3 nucleotides are TGTGCCAGCAGCTTAGGGTTCCGGGGGACCGGGTCACCCCTCCACTTT. Its protein is CASSLGFRGTGSPLHF. The rearrangement joins TRBV7-2 to TRBJ1-6; tentatively, D is TRBD1 (5 bases). This CDR3 region has 16 residues. The germline V gene encodes CDR1 SGHTA and CDR2 FQGNSA. Trimming left V 1 base short and J 10 bases short, with 17 bases between. Complete variable domain (other parts from reference TRBV7-2 and TRBJ1-6): GAGVSQSPSNKVTEKGKDVELRCDPISGHTALYWYRQSLGQGLEFLIYFQGNSAPDKSGLPSDRFSAERTGGSVSTLTIQRTQQEDSAVYLCASSLGFRGTGSPLHFGNGTRLTVT.

The chain combines TRBV3-1 (or the pseudogene TRBV3-2) with TRBJ1-5, with a tentative D call TRBD1 (6 bases). The germline V gene encodes CDR1 LGHDT and CDR2 YNNKEL (reference sequence). CDR3 length equals 15 residues. The V end was cut by 3 bases, the J end by 2 bases, with 11 bases between. CDR3 protein: CASSQSPGGNQPQHF. CDR3 nucleotide sequence: TGTGCCAGCAGCCAGTCCCCAGGGGGCAATCAGCCCCAGCATTTT.

The genes are TRBV11-2 and TRBJ2-1; possibly TRBD2 for D (5 bases). Germline-derived CDR1 and CDR2 are SGHAT and FQNNGV. The V end lost 2 bases, the J end lost 7 bases, and 9 bases lay between the germline ends. The CDR3 extends over 13 amino acids. The CDR3 DNA is TGTGCCAGCAGCTTAAGACTATTAAATGAGCAGTTCTTC. Translation gives CASSLRLLNEQFF.

The chain is built from TRBV4-3 and TRBJ1-1; 7 bases align to TRBD1. CDR1 and CDR2 (germline): LGHNA, YSLEER. The V and J ends lost 3 bases and 2 bases, in that order; junction bases with no gene match: 3. CDR3 size: 14 residues. The CDR3, as DNA: TGCGCCAGCAGCCACACAGGGGCTAACACTGAAGCTTTCTTT. Amino acids: CASSHTGANTEAFF.

The rearrangement joins TRBV6-5 to TRBJ1-4, with unresolved D. The CDR3 covers 11 residues. Germline V gives CDR1 MNHEY, CDR2 SVGAGI. Deletions cut 6 bases from V and 14 bases from J, with 13 bases between. Here the CDR3 DNA reads TGTGCCAGCAGCCCCGGGATCGCGCTGTTTTTT. It is translated as CASSPGIALFF.

J is TRBJ2-7 and V is TRBV6-5; 15 bases agree with TRBD2. The J segment lost 7 bases and the V segment lost 2 bases, leaving 6 bases of the junction unmatched. The CDR3 contains 16 residues. Germline V gene lookup returns CDR1 MNHEY and CDR2 SVGAGI. DNA for the CDR3: TGTGCCAGCAGTTACGGGACTAGCGGGAGGACGTGGGAGCAGTACTTC. The encoded protein is CASSYGTSGRTWEQYF.

J is TRBJ1-1 and V is TRBV7-2, with 7 positions matching TRBD1. Germline values: CDR1 SGHTA, CDR2 FQGNSA. With V trimmed by 1 base and J by 11 bases, 4 bases remained unmatched. The CDR3 extends over 12 amino acids. Here the CDR3 reads CASSLGDRAAFF. Written as DNA, the CDR3 is TGTGCCAGCAGCTTAGGCGACAGGGCGGCTTTCTTT.

This clone occurred once. The V gene is TRBV5-1, the J gene TRBJ1-1; D remains ambiguous. Trimming shortened V by 3 bases and J by 5 bases, and 17 bases separated the two germline ends. This CDR3 comprises 15 residues. Per the germline V gene, CDR1 is SGHRS and CDR2 is YFSETQ. CDR3 sequence reads: CASSSGGGRGTEAFF. CDR3 nucleotides: TGCGCCAGCAGCTCTGGAGGCGGGAGAGGGACTGAAGCTTTCTTT.

The chain couples TRBV19 to TRBJ2-7; TRBD1 aligns across 7 bases. CDR3 length: 15 residues. Trimming removed 8 bases from V and 2 bases from J; junction bases left unmatched: 12. Germline loops: CDR1 LNHDA, CDR2 SQIVND (reference sequence). CDR3 sequence (DNA): TGTGCCAGTGGCGTCCGGGGACAGAGGACCTACGAGCAGTACTTC. Its protein is CASGVRGQRTYEQYF.